This T cell receptor beta chain was captured in a study of CD8 T cells in ankylosing spondylitis. The table lists this clonotype with many counts. The antigen is undetermined. The germline V and J ends were trimmed by 0 bases and 10 bases, with 10 bases remaining between them. The CDR3 runs 13 residues. Germline CDR1 and CDR2: SGHRS and YFSETQ. Using its own MiXCR run on the 5' RACE reads, TCRdb lists one record per CDR3 protein. Of about 240,000 distinct CDR3 sequences listed, around 9.2% are singletons. Study-wide results and caveats: Clones linked with disease were CD8+ and fairly uncommon in the peripheral blood. Past studies reported some motif variants in reactive arthritis synovial fluid and blood.

Sequenced sample: blood, either unsorted or a sorted T cell fraction (not recorded which). This TCR derives from a male donor with ankylosing spondylitis or in good health (not recorded which). The chain recombines TRBV5-1 with TRBJ1-4; D unclear. The CDR3 here is CASSLEDEGKLFF. CDR3 in DNA: TGCGCCAGCAGCTTGGAGGATGAGGGAAAACTGTTTTTT. Complete variable domain (other parts from reference TRBV5-1 and TRBJ1-4): KAGVTQTPRYLIKTRGQQVTLSCSPISGHRSVSWYQQTPGQGLQFLFEYFSETQRNKGNFPGRFSGRQFSNSRSEMNVSTLELGDSALYLCASSLEDEGKLFFGSGTQLSVL.